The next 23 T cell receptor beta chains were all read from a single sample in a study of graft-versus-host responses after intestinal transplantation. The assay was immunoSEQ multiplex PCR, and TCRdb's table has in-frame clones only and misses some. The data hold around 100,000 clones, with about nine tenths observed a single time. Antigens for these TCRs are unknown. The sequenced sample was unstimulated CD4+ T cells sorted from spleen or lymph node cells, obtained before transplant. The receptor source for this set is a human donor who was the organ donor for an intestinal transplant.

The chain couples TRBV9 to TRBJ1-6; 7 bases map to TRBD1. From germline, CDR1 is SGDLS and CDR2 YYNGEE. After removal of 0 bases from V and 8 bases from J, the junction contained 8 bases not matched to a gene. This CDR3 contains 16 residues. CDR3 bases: TGTGCCAGCAGCGTAGGGGAGACAGGGCGACATTCACCCCTCCACTTT. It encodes CASSVGETGRHSPLHF.

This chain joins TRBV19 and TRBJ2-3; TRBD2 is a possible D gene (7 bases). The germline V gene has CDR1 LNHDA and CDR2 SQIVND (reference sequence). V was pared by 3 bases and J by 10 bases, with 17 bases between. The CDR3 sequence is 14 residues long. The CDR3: CASSIGGPRSAQYF. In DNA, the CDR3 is TGTGCCAGTAGTATCGGGGGGCCCCGGAGTGCGCAGTATTTT. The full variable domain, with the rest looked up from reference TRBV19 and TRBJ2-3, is DGGITQSPKYLFRKEGQNVTLSCEQNLNHDAMYWYRQDPGQGLRLIYYSQIVNDFQKGDIAEGYSVSREKKESFPLTVTSAQKNPTAFYLCASSIGGPRSAQYFGPGTRLTVL.

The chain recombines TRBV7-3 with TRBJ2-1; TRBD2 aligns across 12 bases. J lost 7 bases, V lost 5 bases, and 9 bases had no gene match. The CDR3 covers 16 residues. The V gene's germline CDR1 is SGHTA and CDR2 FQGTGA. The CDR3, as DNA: TGTGCCAGCAGCCTCCTCCCTAGCGGGGGGGCTAATGAGCAGTTCTTC. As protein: CASSLLPSGGANEQFF.

The CDR3 DNA follows: TGTGCCAGCAGTCCCGACAGGGGGAACACTGAAGCTTTCTTT. It specifies CASSPDRGNTEAFF. This chain connects TRBV2 to TRBJ1-1, with TRBD1 matching 8 bases. V was clipped by 5 bases and J by 1 base; unmatched bases: 3. Per the germline V gene, CDR1 is SNHLY and CDR2 is FYNNEI. The CDR3 has 14 amino acids.

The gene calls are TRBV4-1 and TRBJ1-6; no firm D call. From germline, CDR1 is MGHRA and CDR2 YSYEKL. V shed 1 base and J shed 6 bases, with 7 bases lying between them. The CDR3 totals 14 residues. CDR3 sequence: CASSQVPVNSPLHF. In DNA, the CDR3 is TGCGCCAGCAGCCAAGTTCCAGTTAATTCACCCCTCCACTTT.

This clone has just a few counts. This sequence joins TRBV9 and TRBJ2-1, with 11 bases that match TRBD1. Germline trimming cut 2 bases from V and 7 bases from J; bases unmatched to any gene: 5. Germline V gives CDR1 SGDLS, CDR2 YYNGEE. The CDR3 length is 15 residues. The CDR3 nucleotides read TGTGCCAGCAGCGTGGACAGGGGGCTACGGAATGAGCAGTTCTTC. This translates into CASSVDRGLRNEQFF. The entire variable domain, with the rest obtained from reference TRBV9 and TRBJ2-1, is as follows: DSGVTQTPKHLITATGQRVTLRCSPRSGDLSVYWYQQSLDQGLQFLIQYYNGEERAKGNILERFSAQQFPDLHSELNLSSLELGDSALYFCASSVDRGLRNEQFFGPGTRLTVL.

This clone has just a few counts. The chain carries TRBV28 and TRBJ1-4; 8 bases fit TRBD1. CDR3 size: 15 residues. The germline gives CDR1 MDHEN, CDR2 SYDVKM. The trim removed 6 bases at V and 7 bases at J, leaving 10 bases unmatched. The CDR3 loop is CASRRPGQGGEKLFF. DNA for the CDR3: TGTGCCAGCAGACGCCCAGGACAGGGTGGTGAAAAACTGTTTTTT.

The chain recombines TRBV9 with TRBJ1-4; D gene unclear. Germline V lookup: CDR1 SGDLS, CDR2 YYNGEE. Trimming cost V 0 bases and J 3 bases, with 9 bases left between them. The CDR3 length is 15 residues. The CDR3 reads CASSVAPVPNEKLFF. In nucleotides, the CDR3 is TGTGCCAGCAGCGTAGCTCCGGTGCCTAATGAAAAACTGTTTTTT. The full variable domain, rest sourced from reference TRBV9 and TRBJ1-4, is DSGVTQTPKHLITATGQRVTLRCSPRSGDLSVYWYQQSLDQGLQFLIQYYNGEERAKGNILERFSAQQFPDLHSELNLSSLELGDSALYFCASSVAPVPNEKLFFGSGTQLSVL.

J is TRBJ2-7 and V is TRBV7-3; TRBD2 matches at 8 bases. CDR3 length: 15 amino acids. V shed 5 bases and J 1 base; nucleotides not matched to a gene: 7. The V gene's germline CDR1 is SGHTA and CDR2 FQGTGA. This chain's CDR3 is CASSRSGGRSYEQYF. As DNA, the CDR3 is TGTGCCAGCAGCCGAAGCGGGGGCCGGTCCTACGAGCAGTACTTC.

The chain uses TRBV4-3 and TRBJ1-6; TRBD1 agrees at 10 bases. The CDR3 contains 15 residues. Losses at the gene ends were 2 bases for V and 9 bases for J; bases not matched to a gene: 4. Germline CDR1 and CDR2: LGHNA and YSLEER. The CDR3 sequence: CASSQRTGGLSPLHF. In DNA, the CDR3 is TGCGCCAGCAGCCAACGGACAGGGGGTCTTTCACCCCTCCACTTT.

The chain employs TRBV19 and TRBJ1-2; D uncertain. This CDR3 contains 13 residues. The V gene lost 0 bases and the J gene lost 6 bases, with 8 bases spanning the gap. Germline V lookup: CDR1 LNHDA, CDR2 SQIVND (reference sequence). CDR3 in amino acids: CASSIDRVNGYTF. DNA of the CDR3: TGTGCCAGTAGTATAGATCGGGTTAATGGCTACACCTTC.

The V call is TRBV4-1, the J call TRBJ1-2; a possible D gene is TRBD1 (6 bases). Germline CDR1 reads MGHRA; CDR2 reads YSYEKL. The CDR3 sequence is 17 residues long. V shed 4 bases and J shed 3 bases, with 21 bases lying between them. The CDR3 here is CASSPNRGGLIHYGYTF. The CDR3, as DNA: TGCGCCAGCAGCCCGAATCGGGGGGGCCTAATACACTATGGCTACACCTTC.

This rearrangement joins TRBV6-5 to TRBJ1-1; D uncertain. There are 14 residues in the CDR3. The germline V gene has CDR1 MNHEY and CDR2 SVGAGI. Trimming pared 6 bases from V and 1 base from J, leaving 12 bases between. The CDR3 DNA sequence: TGTGCCAGCAGCAGTCCGGGATCGAACACTGAAGCTTTCTTT. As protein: CASSSPGSNTEAFF.

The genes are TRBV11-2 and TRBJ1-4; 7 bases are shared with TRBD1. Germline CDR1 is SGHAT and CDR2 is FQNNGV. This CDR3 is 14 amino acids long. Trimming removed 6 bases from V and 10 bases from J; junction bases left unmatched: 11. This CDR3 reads CASSPDRDRGKLFF. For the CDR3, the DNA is TGTGCCAGCAGTCCCGACAGGGATAGAGGAAAACTGTTTTTT.

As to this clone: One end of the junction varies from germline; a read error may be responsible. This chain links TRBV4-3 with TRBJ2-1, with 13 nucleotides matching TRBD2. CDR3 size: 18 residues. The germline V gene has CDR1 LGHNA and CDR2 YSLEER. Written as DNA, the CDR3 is TGCGCCAGCAGCCGCGGGGCGGGACTAGCGGGGAGGTACAATGAGCAGCTCTTC. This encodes CASSRGAGLAGRYNEQLF.

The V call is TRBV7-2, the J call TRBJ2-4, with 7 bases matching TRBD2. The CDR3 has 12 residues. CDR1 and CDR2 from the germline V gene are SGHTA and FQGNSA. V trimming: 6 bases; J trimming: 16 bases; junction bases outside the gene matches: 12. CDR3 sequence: CASSQAGTLSYF. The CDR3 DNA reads TGTGCCAGCAGTCAAGCGGGGACCCTATCTTACTTC.

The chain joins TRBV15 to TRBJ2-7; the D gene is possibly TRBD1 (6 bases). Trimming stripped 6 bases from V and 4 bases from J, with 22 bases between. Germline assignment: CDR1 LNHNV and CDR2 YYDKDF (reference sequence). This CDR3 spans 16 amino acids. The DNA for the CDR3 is TGTGCCACCAGTCCGCCCGGGGCCAGGGGCCAGTACGAGCAGTACTTC. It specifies CATSPPGARGQYEQYF.

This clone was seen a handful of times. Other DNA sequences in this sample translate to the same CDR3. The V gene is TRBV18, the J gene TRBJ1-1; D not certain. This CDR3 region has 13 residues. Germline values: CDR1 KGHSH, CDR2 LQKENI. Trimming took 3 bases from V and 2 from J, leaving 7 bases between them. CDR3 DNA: TGTGCCAGCTCACCTTCAGGTAACACTGAAGCTTTCTTT. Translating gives CASSPSGNTEAFF.

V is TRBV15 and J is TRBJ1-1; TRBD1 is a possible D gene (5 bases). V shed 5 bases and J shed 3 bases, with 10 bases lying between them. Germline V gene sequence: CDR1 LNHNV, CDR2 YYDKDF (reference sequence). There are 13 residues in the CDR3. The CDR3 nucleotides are TGTGCCACCAGCTGGGGCCTCCACACTGAAGCTTTCTTT. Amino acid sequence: CATSWGLHTEAFF.

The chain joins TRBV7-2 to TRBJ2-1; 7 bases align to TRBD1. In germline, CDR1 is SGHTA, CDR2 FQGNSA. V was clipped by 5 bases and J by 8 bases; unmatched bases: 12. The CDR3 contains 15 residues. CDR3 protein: CASSRHAGGLYEQFF. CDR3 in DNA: TGTGCCAGCAGCCGTCATGCAGGGGGTCTCTATGAGCAGTTCTTC.

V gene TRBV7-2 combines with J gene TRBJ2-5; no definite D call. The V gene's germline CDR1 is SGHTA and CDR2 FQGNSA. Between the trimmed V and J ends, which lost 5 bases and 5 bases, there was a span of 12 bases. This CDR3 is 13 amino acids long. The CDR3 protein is CASSLRLGETQYF. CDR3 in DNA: TGTGCCAGCAGCCTACGCCTAGGTGAGACCCAGTACTTC.

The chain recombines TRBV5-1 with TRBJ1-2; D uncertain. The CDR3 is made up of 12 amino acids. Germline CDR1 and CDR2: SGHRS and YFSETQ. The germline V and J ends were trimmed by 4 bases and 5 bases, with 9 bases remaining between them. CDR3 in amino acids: CASSGGLYGYTF. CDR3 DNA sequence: TGCGCCAGCAGCGGAGGACTGTATGGCTACACCTTC.

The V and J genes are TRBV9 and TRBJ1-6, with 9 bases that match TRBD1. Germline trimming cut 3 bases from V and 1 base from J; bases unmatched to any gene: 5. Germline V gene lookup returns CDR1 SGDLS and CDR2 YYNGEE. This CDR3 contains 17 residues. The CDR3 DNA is TGTGCCAGCAGCGACCGGGACAGGGCATCCTATAATTCACCCCTCCACTTT. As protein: CASSDRDRASYNSPLHF.